The 23 T cell receptor beta chains listed next were all sequenced from one sample in a study of blood T cell repertoires in COVID-19. Produced via immunoSEQ multiplex PCR; TCRdb's table is partial and in-frame only. Of around 130,000 clones detected, over 85% appear once; the ten largest clones hold about 4.6%. The sample comprised peripheral blood. The receptors shown here come from a man in his fifties or sixties with COVID-19, enrolled during active disease.

The chain uses TRBV5-8 and TRBJ1-1; D remains unclear. Germline V gives CDR1 SGHTS, CDR2 YDEGEE. The CDR3 consists of 13 residues. The V and J ends lost 3 bases and 3 bases respectively, with 9 bases between them. The CDR3 protein is CASSSRHDTEAFF. The CDR3 DNA sequence: TGTGCCAGCAGCTCCCGACATGACACTGAAGCTTTCTTT.

This sequence joins TRBV30 and TRBJ1-3, with 7 bases aligning to TRBD1. CDR3 length: 16 residues. The germline V gene encodes CDR1 GTSNPN and CDR2 SVGIG (reference sequence). J was trimmed by 0 bases and V by 3 bases; bases with no gene match: 8. The CDR3 coding sequence is TGTGCCTGGAGCTCTTGGACAGGAGCCTCTGGAAACACCATATATTTT. As protein: CAWSSWTGASGNTIYF.

The chain recombines TRBV6-6 with TRBJ1-4; D is ambiguous. Per germline, CDR1 MNHNY and CDR2 SVGAGI (reference sequence). This CDR3 has 15 amino acids. V lost 5 bases to trimming and J lost 7 bases, with 17 bases between them. CDR3 coding DNA: TGTGCCAGCAGTACGGTTAGTGTGGGGAGTGAAAAACTGTTTTTT. Its translation is CASSTVSVGSEKLFF.

The table lists this clone with a few counts. The genes are TRBV18 and TRBJ2-7; D might be TRBD1 (5 bases). Trimming took off 3 bases at V and 2 bases at J, with 11 bases between the two ends. Looked up from germline, CDR1 is KGHSH and CDR2 is LQKENI. This CDR3 contains 14 residues. The CDR3: CASSPQSTAYEQYF. CDR3 nucleotide sequence: TGTGCCAGCTCACCCCAGTCGACAGCCTACGAGCAGTACTTC.

The CDR3 DNA sequence: TGTGCCAGCAGTTTACAGGGGGCGCTTGACACCGGGGAGCTGTTTTTT. Protein product: CASSLQGALDTGELFF. The chain carries TRBV6-5 and TRBJ2-2; TRBD1 aligns across 9 bases. The CDR3 covers 16 residues. With V trimmed by 4 bases and J by 3 bases, 6 bases remained unmatched. Germline CDR1 reads MNHEY; CDR2 reads SVGAGI.

The gene calls are TRBV7-3 and TRBJ2-1; 10 bases fit TRBD2. This CDR3 is 15 amino acids long. From germline, CDR1 is SGHTA and CDR2 FQGTGA. With V trimmed by 2 bases and J by 6 bases, 4 bases remained unmatched. As DNA, the CDR3 is TGTGCCAGCAGCTTAGGACTAGCGGCCCCCAATGAGCAGTTCTTC. Translated: CASSLGLAAPNEQFF.

The DNA for the CDR3 is TGTGCCTGGAAGGGAGGGGGGAGTGGCACTGAAGCTTTCTTT. Its protein is CAWKGGGSGTEAFF. The rearrangement joins TRBV30 to TRBJ1-1; D is perhaps TRBD1 (6 bases). The germline V and J ends were trimmed by 4 bases and 4 bases, with 16 bases remaining between them. The CDR3 has 14 residues. CDR1 is GTSNPN, CDR2 SVGIG, per germline (reference sequence). The whole variable domain, filled in from reference TRBV30 and TRBJ1-1, reads SQTIHQWPATLVQPVGSPLSLECTVEGTSNPNLYWYRQAAGRGLQLLFYSVGIGQISSEVPQNLSASRPQDRQFILSSKKLLLSDSGFYLCAWKGGGSGTEAFFGQGTRLTVV.

The chain employs TRBV4-2 and TRBJ2-7; the D gene is possibly TRBD2 (6 bases). Trimming removed 4 bases from V and 2 bases from J, with 12 bases in between. The CDR3 contains 14 residues. Germline CDR1 LGHNA, CDR2 YNFKEQ. CDR3 loop: CASSPGTDPYEQYF. DNA of the CDR3: TGTGCCAGCAGCCCCGGGACTGACCCCTACGAGCAGTACTTC.

This clone appeared once. The rearrangement links TRBV7-9 to TRBJ2-7; TRBD2 matches 9 bases. Per germline, CDR1 SEHNR and CDR2 FQNEAQ (reference sequence). The ends lost 3 bases at V and 4 bases at J; junction bases unmatched: 13. The CDR3 runs to 17 residues. CDR3 in DNA: TGTGCCAGCAGCTTCCCCCCTAGCGGGAAAAAGAAGTACGAGCAGTACTTC. Amino acid sequence: CASSFPPSGKKKYEQYF.

This chain uses TRBV18 with TRBJ2-5; 8 bases map to TRBD1. The germline CDR1 and CDR2 sequences are KGHSH and LQKENI. The CDR3 is 15 amino acids. The trim removed 3 bases at V and 1 base at J, leaving 4 bases unmatched. In DNA form, the CDR3 reads TGTGCCAGCTCACCTGGGACAGGCGGCCAAGAGACCCAGTACTTC. Protein sequence: CASSPGTGGQETQYF.

The chain uses TRBV6-5 and TRBJ2-4, with D possibly TRBD2 on 6 matching bases. The CDR3 spans 14 residues. V lost 7 bases and J 4 bases, leaving 14 bases between the germline ends. Germline CDR1 is MNHEY and CDR2 is SVGAGI. The CDR3 is CASKGDSWKNIQYF. The DNA of the CDR3 is TGTGCCAGCAAAGGGGACTCCTGGAAAAACATTCAGTACTTC.

V gene TRBV10-3 combines with J gene TRBJ2-3; TRBD2 agrees at 8 bases. Unmatched junction bases numbered 5, after V lost 7 bases and J lost 8 bases. The germline V gene has CDR1 ENHRY and CDR2 SYGVKD. The CDR3 has 12 amino acids. As DNA, the CDR3 is TGTGCCATCATGGACACTAGCGGTACGCAGTATTTT. This codes for CAIMDTSGTQYF.

The chain uses TRBV5-1 and TRBJ2-1; 8 bases fit TRBD2. The germline V gene has CDR1 SGHRS and CDR2 YFSETQ. The CDR3 consists of 16 residues. V lost 3 bases and J lost 10; bases outside the gene matches: 15. CDR3 nucleotide sequence: TGCGCCAGCAGCTCGGTTAGCGGGGTGGGTTCTCCGGAGCAGTTCTTC. As protein: CASSSVSGVGSPEQFF. The variable domain in full, completed from reference TRBV5-1 and TRBJ2-1, reads KAGVTQTPRYLIKTRGQQVTLSCSPISGHRSVSWYQQTPGQGLQFLFEYFSETQRNKGNFPGRFSGRQFSNSRSEMNVSTLELGDSALYLCASSSVSGVGSPEQFFGPGTRLTVL.

The rearrangement uses TRBV10-1 and TRBJ2-1; D unresolved. The CDR3 runs 13 residues. In germline, CDR1 is WNHNN, CDR2 SYGVQD (reference sequence). The V gene lost 4 bases and the J gene lost 8 bases, with 12 bases spanning the gap. CDR3 sequence reads: CASSVSGMDEQFF. CDR3 nucleotide sequence: TGCGCCAGCAGTGTTTCAGGTATGGATGAGCAGTTCTTC.

V gene TRBV5-6 combines with J gene TRBJ1-5, with TRBD1 matching 10 bases. V gave up 4 bases and J gave up 6 bases; unmatched junction bases: 7. Germline CDR1 SGHDT, CDR2 YYEEEE. This CDR3 has 15 amino acids. The CDR3 DNA reads as TGTGCCAGCAGCAAGGACAGGGGGGAGACTCAGCCCCAGCATTTT. It yields the protein CASSKDRGETQPQHF.

V and J are TRBV2 and TRBJ1-2, with D possibly matching TRBD1 (6 bases). There are 18 residues in the CDR3. CDR1 is SNHLY, CDR2 FYNNEI, per germline. V was cut by 2 bases and J by 8 bases, with 27 bases left in between. DNA for the CDR3: TGTGCCAGCAGTGAATTCCTACCATCGACAGGCGCAAATGGAGGCTACACCTTC. Translated, it gives CASSEFLPSTGANGGYTF.

This chain connects TRBV29-1 to TRBJ1-2, with a weak D call TRBD1 (5 bases). Germline V lookup: CDR1 SQVTM, CDR2 ANQGSEA. The CDR3 loop spans 11 amino acids. CDR3 coding DNA: TGCAGGGGGGGGGACCCCTATGGCTACACCTTC. Residues: CRGGDPYGYTF.

The V and J genes are TRBV30 and TRBJ1-4; D might be TRBD1 (6 bases). V lost 0 bases to trimming and J lost 10 bases, with 24 bases between them. Germline loops: CDR1 GTSNPN, CDR2 SVGIG (reference sequence). This CDR3 is built from 17 residues. In DNA, the CDR3 is TGTGCCTGGAGTGTACGACTTAGCCTGTCTTCCAGGGGAAAACTGTTTTTT. Encoded protein: CAWSVRLSLSSRGKLFF.

The DNA of the CDR3 is TGTGCCAGCAGCTTAGATATGGGACTACGAGAGACCCAGTACTTC. It codes for CASSLDMGLRETQYF. The V and J genes are TRBV11-3 and TRBJ2-5, with 7 bases matching TRBD2. The CDR3 extends over 15 amino acids. Per the germline V gene, CDR1 is SGHNT and CDR2 is YENEEA. The junction had 5 bases not matched to a gene; V was cut back by 0 bases and J by 4 bases.

This chain connects TRBV21-1 to TRBJ2-3; no DNA check was done on the table's D call, TRBD2. TRBV21-1 is assigned pseudogene status. The CDR3 has 16 residues. In nucleotides, the CDR3 is TGTGCCAGCAGCATCTTGACTAGCGGGAGAACAGATACGCAGTATTTT. Its protein product is CASSILTSGRTDTQYF.

In this sample, this clone turned up many times. The chain recombines TRBV7-2 with TRBJ1-6, with D unclear. V gave up 1 base and J gave up 7 bases, with 14 bases separating them. CDR3 length: 16 residues. Germline values: CDR1 SGHTA, CDR2 FQGNSA. CDR3 nucleotide sequence: TGTGCCAGCAGCTTAGGTCCCGAATACGCGAATTCACCCCTCCACTTT. Its translation is CASSLGPEYANSPLHF.

The chain recombines TRBV11-2 with TRBJ1-6, with a weak D call TRBD1 (5 bases). CDR1 and CDR2 (germline): SGHAT, FQNNGV. The CDR3 is 16 residues long. The V and J ends lost 3 bases and 5 bases respectively, with 14 bases between them. In DNA, the CDR3 is TGTGCCAGCAGCTTTGACGGGGGACGGAATAATTCACCCCTCCACTTT. Protein: CASSFDGGRNNSPLHF.

The chain has TRBV6-5 and TRBJ2-7; D is possibly TRBD1 (6 bases). CDR3 length: 14 amino acids. Germline assignment: CDR1 MNHEY and CDR2 SVGAGI. V lost 8 bases and J 1 base, leaving 15 bases between the germline ends. As DNA, the CDR3 is TGTGCCAGCTCCAGAGGAGGACAGTCCTACGAGCAGTACTTC. It codes for CASSRGGQSYEQYF.